The present entry profiles one T cell receptor beta chain with its context. Ten or more counts support this clonotype. It has no known antigen specificity. Qualities for individual bases were not recorded, and no much larger clone is one base off. The meaning of the sample's treatment or condition label: live attenuated yellow fever vaccine strain. PBMCs were isolated from peripheral blood using a standard Ficoll-Paque protocol. CD4 and CD8 T-cell fractions were isolated with Dynabeads CD4 and CD8 positive selection kits. TriZol was used to extract RNA from bulk PBMCs, from CD4 and CD8 fractions, and from dextramer-positive and dextramer-negative fractions. The data are from a study of T cells after yellow fever vaccination (dated by TCRdb to the late 2010s). Turning to the overall study: The SMART-Seq v4 Ultra Low Input RNA kit was used to prepare libraries from fractions with low cell numbers. Two healthy male donors, one aged 18 to 30 and one aged 30 to 40 years, were included in the cohort. To follow T-cell clones before and after primary and booster YFV17D yellow fever vaccination, bulk TCR alpha and beta repertoires were sequenced over time. Bulk PBMC replicates and cell subsets were isolated from blood drawn at multiple timepoints before and after both primary and secondary immunization.

The study at large found these results: Computational filtering was needed because FACS-sorted repertoires could contain abundant contaminating clonotypes from the bulk population. A small fraction of clonotypes showed up in both the CD4 and CD8 compartments, probably as a result of convergent recombination. Most clones expanded after primary vaccination were re-detected after the booster (96% of CD4 and about nine tenths of CD8), suggesting broad memory maintenance. Only a couple of donors were included in the study, so the extent to which the findings can be generalized is limited. The secondary T-cell response was found to be weaker but faster than the primary response, with a peak reached on day 5 rather than on day 15.

Reads for this sample came from an Illumina NovaSeq 6000. TCR cDNA was made using 5'RACE template switching, a step that added a universal primer site and unique molecular identifiers. cDNA synthesis was primed from both the TCR alpha and TCR beta constant segments. Two PCR steps were used to amplify libraries, with sample barcodes and sequencing adapters being added in the second step. Libraries were sequenced on Illumina HiSeq 2500 (2x100 bp) or NovaSeq (2x150 bp). The original pipeline was this. MIGEC handled demultiplexing of reads and collapsing into UMI consensus sequences, while MiXCR performed V(D)J alignment. Vaccine-responding clonotypes were identified with edgeR using replicate PBMC samples, with FDR below 0.01 and a log2 fold change above 5 up to day 15 being required. Each bulk clonotype was labeled CD4 or CD8 based on which sequenced repertoire, CD4 or CD8, contained the clonotype at higher abundance. Using fastp at Q25 and MiXCR, TCRdb reprocessed the public reads and kept productive beta chains. Entries that share a CDR3 protein sequence are merged under the most common genes and DNA. These V and J calls derive from TCRdb rather than the authors' analysis. Recorded for this sample are a few hundred thousand distinct CDR3 sequences; around 10% of them occurred a single time. About 3.5% of the sample is taken by the ten largest.

Trimming removed 2 bases from V and 9 bases from J, leaving 14 bases between the germline ends. Including cysteine and phenylalanine, the CDR3 has 14 amino acids. Just CDR3 DNA is preserved here, 42 bases in frame from base 1. Via the germline V gene, CDR1 is KGHSH and CDR2 LQKENI. The sequence is built from TRBV18 and TRBJ2-1; no D gene can be assigned with confidence. Sample: CD4+ T cells sorted from PBMCs, taken 5 days after the yellow fever booster vaccination. This clonotype was obtained from a man younger than 35 who received the YFV17D yellow fever vaccine. The CDR3 reads as follows: CASSPAHGSAEQFF. The nucleotide sequence reads TGTGCCAGCTCACCAGCGCATGGGTCCGCTGAGCAGTTCTTC.